Listed below are T cell receptor beta chains from one sample, sequenced in a study of T cells after yellow fever vaccination. One entry per CDR3 protein results from TCRdb running MiXCR on the 5' RACE reads. In the table there are about 630,000 distinct CDR3 sequences, about 12% of which are singletons. The material was PBMCs, obtained on the day of the yellow fever booster vaccination. The receptors here all came from a man between 25 and 39 years old who received the YFV17D yellow fever vaccine. The CDR3 runs from the conserved cysteine through the conserved F or W. The D gene is left open where the match is weak. Not every row has a clone size; where given, it reads once, few, many or a size class.

>TRBV5-1|NA|TRBJ2-1|NA
CASSPDSGGSEQFF
TGCGCCAGCAGCCCCGATAGCGGAGGGTCTGAGCAGTTCTTC
>TRBV5-4|NA|TRBJ1-2|TRBD1
CASSHSGQGDGYTF
TGTGCCAGCAGCCACTCGGGACAGGGAGATGGCTACACCTTC
>TRBV24-1|few|TRBJ2-3|NA
CATRLGTDTQYF
TGTGCCACGAGACTCGGGACAGATACGCAGTATTTT
>TRBV29-1|few|TRBJ2-7|NA
CSVAGAGEQYF
TGCAGCGTTGCGGGGGCAGGCGAGCAGTACTTC
>TRBV9|many|TRBJ2-7|NA
CASSVLAGYSEQYF
TGTGCCAGCAGCGTATTAGCAGGGTATTCCGAGCAGTACTTC
>TRBV29-1|many|TRBJ1-2|NA
CSVISVASSGYTF
TGCAGCGTTATATCCGTGGCGTCAAGTGGCTACACCTTC
>TRBV7-2|few|TRBJ2-7|NA
CASSLRSDSGYEQYF
TGTGCCAGCAGCTTAAGGTCAGACTCTGGCTACGAGCAGTACTTC
>TRBV30|NA|TRBJ2-3|NA
CAWSPTGKTQYF
TGTGCCTGGAGTCCTACAGGGAAGACGCAGTATTTT
>TRBV20-1|NA|TRBJ2-5|NA
CSASWETQYF
TGCAGTGCTAGCTGGGAGACCCAGTACTTC
>TRBV10-3|few|TRBJ2-3|TRBD2
CATRGTSGSSTDTQYF
TGTGCCACAAGGGGGACTAGCGGTTCCTCCACAGATACGCAGTATTTT
>TRBV5-1|few|TRBJ2-7|NA
CASSLVKGAYEQYF
TGCGCCAGCAGCTTGGTGAAGGGTGCCTACGAGCAGTACTTC
>TRBV20-1|few|TRBJ2-5|NA
CSAPRLRETQYF
TGCAGTGCTCCAAGGCTCCGAGAGACCCAGTACTTC
>TRBV11-1|NA|TRBJ2-1|TRBD2
CASSSPTASGTSSYNEQFF
TGTGCCAGCAGCTCGCCGACGGCTAGCGGGACGAGCTCCTACAATGAGCAGTTCTTC
>TRBV7-9|few|TRBJ2-3|NA
CASSPAGNTDTQYF
TGTGCCAGCAGCCCGGCAGGCAACACAGATACGCAGTATTTT
>TRBV30|few|TRBJ2-5|NA
CAWSPRINAVTQYF
TGTGCCTGGAGTCCCCGAATAAATGCGGTGACCCAGTACTTC
>TRBV12-3/TRBV12-4|NA|TRBJ2-1|TRBD2
CASSLGTSFVNEQFF
TGTGCCAGCAGTTTAGGGACTAGCTTTGTCAATGAGCAGTTCTTC
>TRBV7-6|NA|TRBJ2-2|TRBD1
CASSLDGTGRTGELFF
TGTGCCAGCAGCTTAGACGGGACAGGGCGTACCGGGGAGCTGTTTTTT
>TRBV12-3/TRBV12-4|few|TRBJ2-4|TRBD1
CASSFTGTGVIQYF
TGTGCCAGCAGTTTTACCGGGACAGGGGTTATTCAGTACTTC
>TRBV12-3/TRBV12-4|NA|TRBJ2-5|TRBD2
CASSFSGSFQETQYF
TGTGCCAGCAGTTTTAGCGGGAGCTTCCAAGAGACCCAGTACTTC
>TRBV18|NA|TRBJ2-7|NA
CASSPVSGYSYEQYF
TGTGCCAGCTCACCAGTCAGCGGATACTCCTACGAGCAGTACTTC
>TRBV19|few|TRBJ1-5|NA
CASSISGPGNQPQHF
TGTGCCAGTAGTATATCGGGCCCGGGCAATCAGCCCCAGCATTTT
>TRBV3-1|NA|TRBJ2-5|NA
CACSRQGPVARQETQYF
TGTGCCTGCTCGCGGCAGGGTCCTGTAGCGCGACAAGAGACCCAGTACTTC
>TRBV25-1|once|TRBJ2-6|NA
CASSKPQGTGANVLTF
TGTGCCAGCAGCAAACCTCAGGGTACTGGGGCCAACGTCCTGACTTTC
>TRBV20-1|few|TRBJ2-7|NA
CSAVGGEPYEQYF
TGCAGTGCTGTGGGGGGCGAGCCCTACGAGCAGTACTTC
>TRBV4-3|NA|TRBJ2-1|NA
CASSQEVFGVIGNEQFF
TGCGCCAGCAGCCAAGAGGTTTTCGGCGTGATTGGCAATGAGCAGTTCTTC
>TRBV9|NA|TRBJ1-3|NA
CASSVATVGNTIYF
TGTGCCAGCAGCGTAGCGACAGTAGGAAACACCATATATTTT
>TRBV7-2|NA|TRBJ2-7|TRBD2
CASSSRLAGERGYEQYF
TGTGCCAGCAGCTCCCGACTAGCGGGAGAAAGGGGCTACGAGCAGTACTTC
>TRBV7-2|few|TRBJ2-7|NA
CASSPDTYYEQYF
TGTGCCAGCAGCCCGGACACCTACTACGAGCAGTACTTC
>TRBV7-2|NA|TRBJ2-5|NA
CASRGSGHSGTQYF
TGTGCCAGCAGAGGGAGCGGGCACTCGGGGACCCAGTACTTC
>TRBV12-3/TRBV12-4|few|TRBJ2-1|NA
CASSKTGEQFF
TGTGCCAGCAGTAAGACGGGTGAGCAGTTCTTC
>TRBV7-2|few|TRBJ2-4|NA
CASSLAVGLGTKNIQYF
TGTGCCAGCAGCTTAGCCGTCGGCCTGGGGACCAAAAACATTCAGTACTTC
>TRBV20-1|few|TRBJ2-1|TRBD2
CSARDPAGVNNEQFF
TGCAGTGCTAGAGACCCAGCGGGAGTGAACAATGAGCAGTTCTTC
>TRBV5-1|many|TRBJ2-1|TRBD2
CASSPERREGWNEQFF
TGCGCCAGCAGCCCGGAGAGGCGGGAGGGCTGGAATGAGCAGTTCTTC
>TRBV28|few|TRBJ1-6|NA
CASSFRQNNSPLHF
TGTGCCAGCAGCTTTAGACAGAATAATTCACCCCTCCACTTT
>TRBV21-1|NA|TRBJ2-5|NA
CAIEPSGDYVQETQYF
TGTGCCATAGAACCTTCGGGGGACTATGTCCAAGAGACCCAGTACTTC
>TRBV15|NA|TRBJ2-2|TRBD1
CATGQPNTGELFF
TGTGCCACGGGACAGCCCAACACCGGGGAGCTGTTTTTT
>TRBV5-1|few|TRBJ2-7|TRBD1
CASSLTGTGIDEQYF
TGCGCCAGCAGCTTGACCGGGACAGGGATTGACGAGCAGTACTTC
>TRBV29-1|few|TRBJ1-1|NA
CSVAGDTEAFF
TGCAGCGTTGCAGGGGACACTGAAGCTTTCTTT